These 24 T cell receptor beta chains share one sample of origin, sequenced in a study of T cell responses to AZD1222 COVID-19 vaccine. TCRdb keeps only in-frame clones here, not all; method: immunoSEQ multiplex PCR. This sample has roughly 100,000 clones, with around 84% found just once. This sample comprised peripheral blood, obtained 28 days after the second AZD1222 dose. These receptors were collected from an adult who received the AZD1222 COVID-19 vaccine.

The J gene is TRBJ1-5, the V gene TRBV7-9; 7 bases are shared with TRBD1. Germline V lookup: CDR1 SEHNR, CDR2 FQNEAQ (reference sequence). The junction had 3 bases not matched to a gene; V was cut back by 1 base and J by 3 bases. CDR3 length: 15 amino acids. CDR3 bases: TGTGCCAGCAGCTTAGGAGGGACAGTCAATCAGCCCCAGCATTTT. Its protein is CASSLGGTVNQPQHF.

This rearrangement joins TRBV5-1 to TRBJ2-1; 10 bases are a match to TRBD1. The CDR3 is made up of 15 amino acids. The trim removed 3 bases at V and 4 bases at J, leaving 4 bases unmatched. Germline V gene lookup returns CDR1 SGHRS and CDR2 YFSETQ. CDR3 amino acids: CASSSGTGEYNEQFF. The DNA for the CDR3 is TGCGCCAGCAGCTCCGGGACAGGGGAATACAATGAGCAGTTCTTC.

V is TRBV19 and J is TRBJ1-2, with 7 nucleotides matching TRBD1. CDR1 and CDR2 from the germline V gene are LNHDA and SQIVND (reference sequence). Trimming took 4 bases from V and 3 from J; bases not matched to a gene: 14. This CDR3 is built from 17 residues. CDR3 amino acids: CASSNLVRQGLHYGYTF. The CDR3 DNA reads as TGTGCCAGTAGTAACCTCGTAAGACAGGGCTTGCACTATGGCTACACCTTC.

CDR3 loop: CASSVEASIINYGYTF. The CDR3 DNA reads as TGTGCCAGCAGCGTAGAGGCCAGCATCATTAACTATGGCTACACCTTC. V usage is TRBV9 and J usage is TRBJ1-2; D unresolved. Trimming took off 0 bases at V and 1 base at J, with 13 bases between the two ends. The CDR3 consists of 16 residues. Germline V CDR1 and CDR2: SGDLS, YYNGEE.

This clone was counted a few times. The chain carries TRBV5-1 and TRBJ2-2; TRBD1 aligns across 8 bases. Germline loops: CDR1 SGHRS, CDR2 YFSETQ. Unmatched junction bases numbered 5, after V lost 3 bases and J lost 7 bases. The CDR3 is made up of 14 amino acids. Here the CDR3 DNA reads TGCGCCAGCAGCTCGGGACAGGCTGACGGGGAGCTGTTTTTT. This sequence encodes CASSSGQADGELFF.

The chain employs TRBV4-3 and TRBJ2-1; perhaps TRBD2 as D (5 bases). This CDR3 spans 14 amino acids. CDR1 is LGHNA, CDR2 YSLEER, per germline. The ends were cut back, 8 bases at V and 3 bases at J, with 14 bases in the middle. CDR3 amino acids: CASCKEANYNEQFF. The CDR3 DNA reads as TGCGCCAGCTGTAAGGAGGCCAACTACAATGAGCAGTTCTTC.

As to this clone: Other DNA sequences in the sample encode the same CDR3. The chain joins TRBV20-1 to TRBJ1-2, with no clear D. The V end was cut by 3 bases, the J end by 2 bases, with 4 bases between. Germline V gene data show CDR1 as DFQATT and CDR2 as SNEGSKA (reference sequence). This CDR3 comprises 11 residues. CDR3 coding DNA: TGCAGTGCTAGTATCAACTATGGCTACACCTTC. It translates to CSASINYGYTF.

The chain uses TRBV11-2 and TRBJ2-2, with no clear D. V was shortened by 4 bases and J by 4 bases, with 7 bases between the two germline ends. The germline CDR1 and CDR2 sequences are SGHAT and FQNNGV. CDR3 length equals 13 residues. The DNA for the CDR3 is TGTGCCAGCAGCTCAAGTTCCACCGGGGAGCTGTTTTTT. This sequence encodes CASSSSSTGELFF.

On this clone: The junction departs from germline at one end; a sequencing error may be responsible. The rearrangement joins TRBV9 to TRBJ2-7, with 8 bases identical to TRBD2. The CDR3 runs to 14 residues. Looked up from germline, CDR1 is SGDLS and CDR2 is YYNGEE. CDR3 amino acids: CASSVWGAGGYPGF. Written as DNA, the CDR3 is TGTGCCAGCAGCGTATGGGGCGCGGGGGGTTATCCGGGCTTC.

The rearrangement links TRBV12-5 to TRBJ1-1; D gene uncertain. Trimming removed 0 bases at V and 0 bases at J, with 20 bases between. Germline loops: CDR1 LGHNT, CDR2 FRNRAP. The CDR3 is 19 residues long. The CDR3 DNA sequence: TGTGCTAGTGGTTTGGTAAAATCCGCAGGTTATGCTATGAACACTGAAGCTTTCTTT. It specifies CASGLVKSAGYAMNTEAFF.

This clone was counted between two and nine times. The chain couples TRBV6-2 or TRBV6-3 to TRBJ1-5; D is perhaps TRBD1 (6 bases). The germline gives CDR1 MNHEY, CDR2 SVGEGT. V lost 2 bases to trimming and J lost 9 bases, with 17 bases between them. The CDR3 length is 15 residues. CDR3 region: CASSYRLTGLRPQHF. In DNA form, the CDR3 reads TGTGCCAGCAGTTACCGCCTGACAGGTCTGCGGCCCCAGCATTTT.

J is TRBJ2-1 and V is TRBV11-3, with 8 bases identical to TRBD2. The CDR3 length is 13 residues. The J segment lost 10 bases and the V segment lost 5 bases, leaving 7 bases of the junction unmatched. CDR1 is SGHNT and CDR2 is YENEEA in the germline V gene. The CDR3, as DNA: TGTGCCAGCAGCCTCCACTCTAGCGGGGAGCAGTTCTTC. It specifies CASSLHSSGEQFF.

V usage is TRBV6-1 and J usage is TRBJ1-2, with D tentatively TRBD1 (6 bases). V was clipped by 3 bases and J by 2 bases, with 10 bases between them. Looked up from germline, CDR1 is MNHNS and CDR2 is SASEGT. This CDR3 has 14 residues. The CDR3 region has the DNA TGTGCCAGCAGTGAGGGAGGGGGAAACTATGGCTACACCTTC. It encodes CASSEGGGNYGYTF.

This chain links TRBV24-1 with TRBJ1-4; possibly TRBD1 for D (5 bases). The CDR3 has 15 residues. Germline assignment: CDR1 KGHDR and CDR2 SFDVKD. V shed 6 bases and J shed 0 bases, with 10 bases lying between them. DNA for the CDR3: TGTGCCACCAGTCCGGGGCTTGCAACTAATGAAAAACTGTTTTTT. This encodes CATSPGLATNEKLFF.

The genes are TRBV18 and TRBJ1-3; tentatively, D is TRBD1 (5 bases). Trimming cost V 4 bases and J 1 base, with 17 bases left between them. CDR1 and CDR2 (germline): KGHSH, LQKENI. The CDR3 runs to 17 residues. The CDR3 is CASSLNGPGGSGNTIYF. CDR3 DNA: TGTGCCAGCTCACTGAACGGGCCCGGGGGGTCTGGAAACACCATATATTTT.

J is TRBJ1-6 and V is TRBV5-1; no reliable D call. CDR3 length: 14 residues. The germline gives CDR1 SGHRS, CDR2 YFSETQ. V was shortened by 1 base and J by 3 bases, with 5 bases between the two germline ends. CDR3 residues: CASSLSSYNSPLHF. CDR3 bases: TGCGCCAGCAGCTTGTCAAGCTATAATTCACCCCTCCACTTT.

The J gene is TRBJ1-2, the V gene TRBV20-1, with 10 bases that match TRBD1. Trimming took 5 bases from V and 11 from J; bases not matched to a gene: 5. The CDR3 length is 11 residues. From germline, CDR1 is DFQATT and CDR2 SNEGSKA (reference sequence). CDR3 residues: CSAWTGGRYTF. Written as DNA, the CDR3 is TGCAGTGCTTGGACAGGGGGGAGGTACACCTTC.

The chain is built from TRBV7-2 and TRBJ2-5, with D possibly matching TRBD2 (5 bases). CDR3 length: 14 residues. In germline, CDR1 is SGHTA, CDR2 FQGNSA. Trimming shortened V by 2 bases and J by 5 bases, and 12 bases separated the two germline ends. Here the CDR3 DNA reads TGTGCCAGCAGCTTAACCCCCGGGGTTGAGACCCAGTACTTC. It codes for CASSLTPGVETQYF.

The genes are TRBV7-6 and TRBJ1-1, with D uncertain. CDR1 is SGHVS, CDR2 FNYEAQ, per germline. The CDR3 contains 16 residues. Trimming removed 1 base at V and 0 bases at J, with 12 bases between. DNA for the CDR3: TGTGCCAGCAGCTTAGGGGGAGGACCCGTGAACACTGAAGCTTTCTTT. It is translated as CASSLGGGPVNTEAFF.

The rearrangement links TRBV5-4 to TRBJ2-7; 12 nucleotides align to TRBD2. Germline CDR1 SGHNT, CDR2 YYREEE (reference sequence). This CDR3 region has 16 residues. J lost 5 bases, V lost 0 bases, and 6 bases had no gene match. CDR3 DNA: TGTGCCAGCAGCTTGGCCGCGACTAGCGGGAGCAACGAGCAGTACTTC. It is translated as CASSLAATSGSNEQYF.

The V and J genes are TRBV18 and TRBJ2-1; TRBD2 is a possible D gene (6 bases). The ends were cut back, 2 bases at V and 10 bases at J, with 15 bases in the middle. The length of the CDR3 is 14 residues. Germline V gives CDR1 KGHSH, CDR2 LQKENI. Written as DNA, the CDR3 is TGTGCCAGCTCACCAGGGTCAGGGAGGCTCGAGCAGTTCTTC. This sequence encodes CASSPGSGRLEQFF.

The gene calls are TRBV4-1 and TRBJ2-7; TRBD2 aligns across 10 bases. With V trimmed by 1 base and J by 0 bases, 6 bases remained unmatched. The CDR3 loop spans 17 amino acids. Germline CDR1 is MGHRA and CDR2 is YSYEKL. The CDR3 coding sequence is TGCGCCAGCAGCCAAGTGGAACTAGCGGGAAGCTCCTACGAGCAGTACTTC. Protein: CASSQVELAGSSYEQYF.

The chain joins TRBV10-3 to TRBJ2-1, with D uncertain. Germline values: CDR1 ENHRY, CDR2 SYGVKD. This CDR3 is 14 amino acids long. The V end was cut by 9 bases, the J end by 5 bases, with 17 bases between. The CDR3 bases are TGTGCCATGAGAGAAAGTAGTGGGAACAATGAGCAGTTCTTC. Translation: CAMRESSGNNEQFF.

The chain uses TRBV7-6 and TRBJ1-6; unclear D gene. This CDR3 has 15 residues. Germline V gene lookup returns CDR1 SGHVS and CDR2 FNYEAQ. The V end was cut by 3 bases, the J end by 3 bases, with 9 bases between. CDR3 sequence: CASSFSGNYNSPLHF. The CDR3 region has the DNA TGTGCCAGCAGCTTTTCCGGGAACTATAATTCACCCCTCCACTTT.